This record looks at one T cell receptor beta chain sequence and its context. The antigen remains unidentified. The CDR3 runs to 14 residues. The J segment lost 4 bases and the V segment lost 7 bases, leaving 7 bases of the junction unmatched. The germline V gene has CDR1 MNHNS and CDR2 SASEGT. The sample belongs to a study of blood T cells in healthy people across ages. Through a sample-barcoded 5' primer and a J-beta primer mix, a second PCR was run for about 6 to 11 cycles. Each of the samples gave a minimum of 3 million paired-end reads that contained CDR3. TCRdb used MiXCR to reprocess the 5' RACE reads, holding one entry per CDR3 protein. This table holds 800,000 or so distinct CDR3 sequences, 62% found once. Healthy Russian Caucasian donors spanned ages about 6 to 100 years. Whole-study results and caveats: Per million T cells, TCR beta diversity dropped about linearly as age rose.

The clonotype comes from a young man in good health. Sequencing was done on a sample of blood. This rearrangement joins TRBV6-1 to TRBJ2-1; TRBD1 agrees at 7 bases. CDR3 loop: CASNKGGVYNEQFF. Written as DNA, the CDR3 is TGTGCCAGCAACAAAGGGGGCGTTTACAATGAGCAGTTCTTC.